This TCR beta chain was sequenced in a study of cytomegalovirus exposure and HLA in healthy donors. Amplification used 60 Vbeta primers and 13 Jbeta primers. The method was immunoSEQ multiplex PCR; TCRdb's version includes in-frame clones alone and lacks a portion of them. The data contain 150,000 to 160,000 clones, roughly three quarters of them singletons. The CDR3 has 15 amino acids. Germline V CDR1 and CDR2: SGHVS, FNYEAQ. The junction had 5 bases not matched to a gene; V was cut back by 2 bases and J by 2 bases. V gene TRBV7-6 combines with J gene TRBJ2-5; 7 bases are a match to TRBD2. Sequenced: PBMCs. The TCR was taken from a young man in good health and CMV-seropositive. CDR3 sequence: CASSLFAGDQETQYF. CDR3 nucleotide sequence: TGTGCCAGCAGCTTATTCGCGGGGGATCAAGAGACCCAGTACTTC.